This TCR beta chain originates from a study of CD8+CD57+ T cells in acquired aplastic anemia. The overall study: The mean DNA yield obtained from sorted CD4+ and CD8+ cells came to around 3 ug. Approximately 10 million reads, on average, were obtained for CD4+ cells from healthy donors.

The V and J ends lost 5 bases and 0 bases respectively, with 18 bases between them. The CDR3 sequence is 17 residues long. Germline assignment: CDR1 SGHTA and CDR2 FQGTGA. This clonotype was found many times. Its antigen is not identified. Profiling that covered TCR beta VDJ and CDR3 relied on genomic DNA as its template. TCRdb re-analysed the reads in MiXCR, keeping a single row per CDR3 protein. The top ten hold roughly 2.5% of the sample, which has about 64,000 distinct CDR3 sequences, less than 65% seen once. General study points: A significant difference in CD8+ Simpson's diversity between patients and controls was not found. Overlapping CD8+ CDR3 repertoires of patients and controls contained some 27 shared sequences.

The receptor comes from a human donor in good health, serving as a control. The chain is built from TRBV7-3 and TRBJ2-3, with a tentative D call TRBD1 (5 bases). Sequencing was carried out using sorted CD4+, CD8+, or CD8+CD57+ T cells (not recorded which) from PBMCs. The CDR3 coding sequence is TGTGCCAGCAGCACAAGTCTTGGGGCCGCTAGCACAGATACGCAGTATTTT. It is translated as CASSTSLGAASTDTQYF.